This T cell receptor beta chain was captured in a study of cytomegalovirus exposure and HLA in healthy donors. Study results and caveats: In a later analysis, several top co-occurrence clusters appeared linked to parvovirus B19, influenza, CMV and Epstein-Barr virus.

The PCR ran on 60 Vbeta and 13 Jbeta primers. Method: immunoSEQ multiplex PCR; TCRdb's copy keeps in-frame clones and lacks some. The repertoire holds roughly 150,000 clones, with 84% as singletons. The length of the CDR3 is 16 residues. V shed 3 bases and J 4 bases; nucleotides not matched to a gene: 6. CDR1 LNHDA and CDR2 SQIVND come from the germline V gene (reference sequence). This clone has just a few counts. Its antigen is unidentified. The sequenced sample was PBMCs. This sequence was found in a boy between 2 and 10 years old in good health and CMV-seronegative. J is TRBJ1-2 and V is TRBV19, with 12 bases that match TRBD1. The chain's CDR3 is CASSIPRDRGLYGYTF. The CDR3 DNA sequence: TGTGCCAGTAGTATCCCCCGGGACAGGGGGCTCTATGGCTACACCTTC.